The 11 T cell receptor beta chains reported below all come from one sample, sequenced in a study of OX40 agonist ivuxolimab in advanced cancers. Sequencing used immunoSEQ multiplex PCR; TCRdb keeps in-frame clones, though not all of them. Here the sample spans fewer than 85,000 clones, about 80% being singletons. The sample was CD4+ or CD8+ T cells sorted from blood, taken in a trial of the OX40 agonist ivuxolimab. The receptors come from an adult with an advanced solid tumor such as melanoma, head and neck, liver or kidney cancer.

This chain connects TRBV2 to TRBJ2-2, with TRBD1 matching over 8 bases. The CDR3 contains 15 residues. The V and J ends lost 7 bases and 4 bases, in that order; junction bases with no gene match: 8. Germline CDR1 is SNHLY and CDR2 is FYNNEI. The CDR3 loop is CASKSQGVRTGELFF. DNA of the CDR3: TGTGCCAGCAAGTCACAGGGGGTCCGCACCGGGGAGCTGTTTTTT.

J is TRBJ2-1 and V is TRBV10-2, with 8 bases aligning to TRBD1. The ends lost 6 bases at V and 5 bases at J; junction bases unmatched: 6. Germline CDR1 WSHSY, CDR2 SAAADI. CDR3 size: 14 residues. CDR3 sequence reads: CASREDRVNNEQFF. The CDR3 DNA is TGCGCCAGCAGGGAGGACAGGGTTAACAATGAGCAGTTCTTC.

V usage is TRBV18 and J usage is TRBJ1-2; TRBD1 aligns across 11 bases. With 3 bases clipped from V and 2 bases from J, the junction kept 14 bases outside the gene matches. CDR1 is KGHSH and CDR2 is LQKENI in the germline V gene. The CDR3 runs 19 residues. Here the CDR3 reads CASSPLSDRGLYPNYGYTF. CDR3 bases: TGTGCCAGCTCACCGTTATCGGACAGGGGGCTTTACCCCAACTATGGCTACACCTTC.

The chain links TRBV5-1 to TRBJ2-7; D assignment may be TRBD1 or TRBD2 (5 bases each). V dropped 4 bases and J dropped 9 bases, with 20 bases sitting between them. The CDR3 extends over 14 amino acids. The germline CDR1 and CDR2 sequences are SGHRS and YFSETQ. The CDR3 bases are TGCGCCAGCAGCCCCGGGACCGCCACCCTCGGGCAGTACTTC. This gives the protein CASSPGTATLGQYF.

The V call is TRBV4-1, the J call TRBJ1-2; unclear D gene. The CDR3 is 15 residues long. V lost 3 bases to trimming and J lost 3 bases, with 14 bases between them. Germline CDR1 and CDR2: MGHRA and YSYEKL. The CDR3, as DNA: TGCGCCAGCAGCCAGGGAGATACAGAACACTATGGCTACACCTTC. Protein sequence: CASSQGDTEHYGYTF.

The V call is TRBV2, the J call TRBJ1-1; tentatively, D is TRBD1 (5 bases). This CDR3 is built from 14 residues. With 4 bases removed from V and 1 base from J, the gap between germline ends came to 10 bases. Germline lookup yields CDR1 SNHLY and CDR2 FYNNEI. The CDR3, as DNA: TGTGCCAGCAGTGGACAGCGTTCGAACACTGAAGCTTTCTTT. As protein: CASSGQRSNTEAFF. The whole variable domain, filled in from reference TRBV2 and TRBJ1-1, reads EPEVTQTPSHQVTQMGQEVILRCVPISNHLYFYWYRQILGQKVEFLVSFYNNEISEKSEIFDDQFSVERPDGSNFTLKIRSTKLEDSAMYFCASSGQRSNTEAFFGQGTRLTVV.

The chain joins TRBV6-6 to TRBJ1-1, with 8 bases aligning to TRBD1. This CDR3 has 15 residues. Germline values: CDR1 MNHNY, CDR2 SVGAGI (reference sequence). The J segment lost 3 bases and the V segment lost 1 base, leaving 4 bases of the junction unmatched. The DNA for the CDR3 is TGTGCCAGCAGTTACTTTGGACAGGGCGACACTGAAGCTTTCTTT. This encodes CASSYFGQGDTEAFF.

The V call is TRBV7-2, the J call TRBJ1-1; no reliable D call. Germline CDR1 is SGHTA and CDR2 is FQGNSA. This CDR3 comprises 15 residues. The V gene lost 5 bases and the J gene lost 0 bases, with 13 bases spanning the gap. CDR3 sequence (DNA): TGTGCCAGCAGCAAAAGGATAGGTCTGAACACTGAAGCTTTCTTT. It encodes CASSKRIGLNTEAFF.

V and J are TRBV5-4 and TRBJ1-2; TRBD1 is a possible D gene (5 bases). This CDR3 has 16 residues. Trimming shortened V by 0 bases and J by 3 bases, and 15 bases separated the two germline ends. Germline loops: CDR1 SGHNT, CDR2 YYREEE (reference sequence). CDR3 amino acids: CASSLAPGGGDYGYTF. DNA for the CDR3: TGTGCCAGCAGCTTGGCGCCCGGGGGTGGTGACTATGGCTACACCTTC.

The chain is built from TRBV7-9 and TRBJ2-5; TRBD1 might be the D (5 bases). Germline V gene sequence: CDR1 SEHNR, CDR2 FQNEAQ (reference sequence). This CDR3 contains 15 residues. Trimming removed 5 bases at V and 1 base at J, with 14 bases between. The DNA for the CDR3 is TGTGCCAGCAGCGACAACTGGACACCCCAAGAGACCCAGTACTTC. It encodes CASSDNWTPQETQYF.

The CDR3: CASSPGEGPGTF. The CDR3 nucleotides read TGTGCCAGCTCACCTGGGGAGGGTCCAGGGACCTTC. The V call is TRBV18, the J call TRBJ1-2; D perhaps matches TRBD1 (5 bases). The V gene lost 3 bases and the J gene lost 14 bases, with 16 bases spanning the gap. The germline CDR1 and CDR2 sequences are KGHSH and LQKENI. This CDR3 has 12 amino acids.